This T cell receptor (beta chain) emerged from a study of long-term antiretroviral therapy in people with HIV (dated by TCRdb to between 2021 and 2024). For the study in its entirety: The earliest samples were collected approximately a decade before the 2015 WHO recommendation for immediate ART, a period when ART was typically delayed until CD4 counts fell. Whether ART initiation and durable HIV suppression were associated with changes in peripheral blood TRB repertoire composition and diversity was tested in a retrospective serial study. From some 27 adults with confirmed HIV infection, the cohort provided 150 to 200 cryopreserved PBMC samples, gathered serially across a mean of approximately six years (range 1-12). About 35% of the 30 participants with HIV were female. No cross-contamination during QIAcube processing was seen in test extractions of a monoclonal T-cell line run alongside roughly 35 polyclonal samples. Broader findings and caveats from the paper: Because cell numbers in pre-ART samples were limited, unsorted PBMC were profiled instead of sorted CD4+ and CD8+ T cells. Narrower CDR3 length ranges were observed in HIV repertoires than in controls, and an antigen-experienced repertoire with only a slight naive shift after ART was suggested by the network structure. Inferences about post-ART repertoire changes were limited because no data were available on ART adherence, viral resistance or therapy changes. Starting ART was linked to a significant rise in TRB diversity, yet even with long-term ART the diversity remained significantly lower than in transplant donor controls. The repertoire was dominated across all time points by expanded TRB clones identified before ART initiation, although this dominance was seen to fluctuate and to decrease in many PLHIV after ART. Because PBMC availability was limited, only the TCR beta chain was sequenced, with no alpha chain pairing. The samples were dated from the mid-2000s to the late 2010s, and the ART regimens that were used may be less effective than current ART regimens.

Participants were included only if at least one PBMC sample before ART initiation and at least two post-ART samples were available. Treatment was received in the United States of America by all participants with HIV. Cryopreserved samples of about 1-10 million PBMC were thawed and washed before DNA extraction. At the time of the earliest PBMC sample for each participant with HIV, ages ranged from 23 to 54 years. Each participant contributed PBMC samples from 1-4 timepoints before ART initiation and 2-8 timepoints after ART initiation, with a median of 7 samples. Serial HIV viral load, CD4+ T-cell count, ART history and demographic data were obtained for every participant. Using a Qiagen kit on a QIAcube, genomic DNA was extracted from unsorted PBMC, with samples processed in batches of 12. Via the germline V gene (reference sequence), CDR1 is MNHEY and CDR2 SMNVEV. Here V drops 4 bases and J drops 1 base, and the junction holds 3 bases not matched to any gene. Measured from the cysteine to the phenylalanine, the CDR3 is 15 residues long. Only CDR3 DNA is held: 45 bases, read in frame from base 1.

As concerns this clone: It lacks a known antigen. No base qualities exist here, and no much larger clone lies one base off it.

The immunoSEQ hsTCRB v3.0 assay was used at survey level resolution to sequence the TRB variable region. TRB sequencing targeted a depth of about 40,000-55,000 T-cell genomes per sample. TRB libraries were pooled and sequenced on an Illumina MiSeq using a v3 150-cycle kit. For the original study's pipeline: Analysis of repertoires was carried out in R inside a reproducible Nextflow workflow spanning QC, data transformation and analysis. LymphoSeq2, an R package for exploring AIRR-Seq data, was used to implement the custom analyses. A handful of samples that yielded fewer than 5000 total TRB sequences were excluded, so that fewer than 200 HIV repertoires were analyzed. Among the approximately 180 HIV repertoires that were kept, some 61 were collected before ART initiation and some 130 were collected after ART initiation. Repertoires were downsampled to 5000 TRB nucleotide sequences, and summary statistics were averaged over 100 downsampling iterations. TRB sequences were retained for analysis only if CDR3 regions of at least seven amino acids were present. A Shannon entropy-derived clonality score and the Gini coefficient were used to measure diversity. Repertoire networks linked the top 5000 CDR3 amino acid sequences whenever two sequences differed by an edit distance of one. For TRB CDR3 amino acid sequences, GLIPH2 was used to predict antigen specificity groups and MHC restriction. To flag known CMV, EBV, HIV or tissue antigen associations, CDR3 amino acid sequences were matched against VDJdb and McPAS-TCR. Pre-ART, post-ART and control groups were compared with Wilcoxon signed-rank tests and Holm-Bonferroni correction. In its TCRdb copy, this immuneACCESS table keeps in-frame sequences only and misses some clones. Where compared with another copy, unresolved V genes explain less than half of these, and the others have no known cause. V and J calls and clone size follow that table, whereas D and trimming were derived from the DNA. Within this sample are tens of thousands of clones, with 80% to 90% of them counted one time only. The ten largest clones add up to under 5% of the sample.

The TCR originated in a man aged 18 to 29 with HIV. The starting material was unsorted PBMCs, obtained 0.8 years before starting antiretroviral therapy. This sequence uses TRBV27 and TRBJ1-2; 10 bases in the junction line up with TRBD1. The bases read TGTGCCAGCAGTTGGGGACAGGGGCTTAACTATGGCTACACCTTC. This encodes CASSWGQGLNYGYTF.